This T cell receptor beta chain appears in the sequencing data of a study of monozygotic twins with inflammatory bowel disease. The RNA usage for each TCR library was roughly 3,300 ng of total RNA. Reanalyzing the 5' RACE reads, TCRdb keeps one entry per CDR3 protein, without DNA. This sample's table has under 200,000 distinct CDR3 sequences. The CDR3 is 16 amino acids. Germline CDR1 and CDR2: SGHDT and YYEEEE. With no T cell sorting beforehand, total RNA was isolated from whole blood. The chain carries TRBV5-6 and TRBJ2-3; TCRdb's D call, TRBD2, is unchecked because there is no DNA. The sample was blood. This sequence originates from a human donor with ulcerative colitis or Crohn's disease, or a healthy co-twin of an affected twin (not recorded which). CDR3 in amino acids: CASSFVSLAGADTQYF.